Presented here are 31 T cell receptor beta chains from one specimen sequenced in a study of blood T cells in healthy people across ages. With a J-beta primer mix and a sample-barcoded 5' primer, a second PCR ran about 7 to 12 cycles. TCRdb passed the 5' RACE reads through MiXCR, listing each CDR3 protein once. The sample contains approximately 400,000 distinct CDR3 sequences, roughly half of which appear only once. The sample taken for sequencing was blood. These receptors all come from a man in his 60s in good health.

The chain employs TRBV20-1 and TRBJ1-5; 7 bases map to TRBD1. V shed 7 bases, J shed 0 bases, and the junction held 6 bases outside the gene matches. Germline V gene lookup returns CDR1 DFQATT and CDR2 SNEGSKA (reference sequence). This CDR3 has 14 amino acids. The CDR3 nucleotides are TGCAGTGTACAGGGGAGAGATAGCAATCAGCCCCAGCATTTT. Translated, it gives CSVQGRDSNQPQHF.

This rearrangement joins TRBV7-2 to TRBJ2-1; D gene ambiguous. The CDR3 totals 15 residues. Between the trimmed V and J ends, which lost 0 bases and 3 bases, there was a span of 9 bases. From germline, CDR1 is SGHTA and CDR2 FQGNSA. CDR3 nucleotides: TGTGCCAGCAGCTTAGCCACAGTTGACTACAATGAGCAGTTCTTC. Its protein product is CASSLATVDYNEQFF.

This clonotype turned up a few times. The CDR3 nucleotides read TGCGCCAGCAGCCCCGGACCGGGACAGGACAATGAGCAGTACTTC. The encoded protein is CASSPGPGQDNEQYF. The chain links TRBV5-1 to TRBJ2-5; TRBD1 agrees at 8 bases. Germline-derived CDR1 and CDR2 are SGHRS and YFSETQ. Unmatched junction bases numbered 16, after V lost 4 bases and J lost 11 bases. The CDR3 is made up of 15 amino acids.

The chain joins TRBV25-1 to TRBJ2-7; D tentatively reads TRBD1 or TRBD2 (6 bases each). The V and J ends lost 3 bases and 3 bases respectively, with 18 bases between them. There are 16 residues in the CDR3. Germline V gene lookup returns CDR1 MGHDK and CDR2 SYGVNS. In nucleotides, the CDR3 is TGTGCCAGCAGTGAGGCGGGACCGAAGACAGGCTACGAGCAGTACTTC. Its protein product is CASSEAGPKTGYEQYF.

This chain links TRBV7-2 with TRBJ1-4; 7 nucleotides agree with TRBD1. The CDR3 has 13 amino acids. With 5 bases clipped from V and 10 bases from J, the junction kept 7 bases outside the gene matches. Germline CDR1 and CDR2: SGHTA and FQGNSA. The CDR3 sequence is CASSPGQERKLFF. The CDR3 DNA follows: TGTGCCAGCAGCCCCGGACAGGAGAGAAAACTGTTTTTT. The entire variable domain, with the rest obtained from reference TRBV7-2 and TRBJ1-4, is as follows: GAGVSQSPSNKVTEKGKDVELRCDPISGHTALYWYRQSLGQGLEFLIYFQGNSAPDKSGLPSDRFSAERTGGSVSTLTIQRTQQEDSAVYLCASSPGQERKLFFGSGTQLSVL.

This clonotype was observed at least ten times. V gene TRBV5-4 combines with J gene TRBJ2-3; tentatively, D is TRBD2 (6 bases). Germline V gives CDR1 SGHNT, CDR2 YYREEE (reference sequence). This CDR3 has 20 residues. Trimming cost V 1 base and J 3 bases, with 27 bases left between them. CDR3 sequence reads: CASSLLGRLAAINKTDTQYF. CDR3 DNA sequence: TGTGCCAGCAGCTTGCTGGGTCGCTTAGCGGCCATAAATAAGACAGATACGCAGTATTTT.

In this sample, this clonotype turned up a few times. The J gene is TRBJ1-2, the V gene TRBV4-1; 9 bases align to TRBD1. Unmatched junction bases numbered 12, after V lost 0 bases and J lost 4 bases. CDR1 is MGHRA and CDR2 is YSYEKL in the germline V gene. The length of the CDR3 is 18 residues. The CDR3 sequence: CASSQEQPGTGIAYGYTF. For the CDR3, the DNA is TGCGCCAGCAGCCAAGAGCAACCCGGGACAGGGATAGCCTATGGCTACACCTTC.

J is TRBJ2-5 and V is TRBV4-2, with 9 bases matching TRBD1. TRBJ2-7 matches the DNA end more closely, so the J call is doubtful. This CDR3 has 16 residues. Germline CDR1 reads LGHNA; CDR2 reads YNFKEQ. CDR3 DNA: TGTGCCAGCAGCCAAGCTACGGGACAGGGTTTCTACGAGCAGTACTTC. Its translation is CASSQATGQGFYEQYF.

The chain carries TRBV4-2 and TRBJ2-4; TRBD2 matches 8 bases. Per the germline V gene, CDR1 is LGHNA and CDR2 is YNFKEQ. There are 13 residues in the CDR3. V gave up 11 bases and J gave up 15 bases; unmatched junction bases: 18. CDR3 sequence (DNA): TGTGCCTATCGAGTAAATCAGCGGGAGAGTGCGTACTTC. Its translation: CAYRVNQRESAYF.

The J gene is TRBJ2-1, the V gene TRBV9, with TRBD2 identical over 8 bases. CDR1 and CDR2 (germline): SGDLS, YYNGEE. The CDR3 contains 15 residues. With V trimmed by 4 bases and J by 4 bases, 7 bases remained unmatched. CDR3 in DNA: TGTGCCAGCAGCCCCGGTAGCGGGGCGTACAATGAGCAGTTCTTC. It translates to CASSPGSGAYNEQFF.

This clonotype was observed a single time. This rearrangement joins TRBV28 to TRBJ1-4; D might be TRBD1 (5 bases). CDR3 length: 14 residues. Germline V gene lookup returns CDR1 MDHEN and CDR2 SYDVKM. V was cut by 5 bases and J by 4 bases, with 11 bases left in between. The CDR3 DNA reads TGTGCCAGCAGTCGGGCTCAGGGTAATGAAAAACTGTTTTTT. It encodes CASSRAQGNEKLFF.

A few counts support this clonotype. J is TRBJ2-3 and V is TRBV6-2 or TRBV6-3; TRBD2 matches at 7 bases. V shed 8 bases and J 1 base; nucleotides not matched to a gene: 12. Germline CDR1 MNHEY, CDR2 SVGEGT. The CDR3 is 16 amino acids. The CDR3 protein is CASWKISSGGTDTQYF. The CDR3 DNA follows: TGTGCCAGCTGGAAGATTTCTAGCGGAGGCACAGATACGCAGTATTTT.

The chain combines TRBV5-1 with TRBJ2-1; 8 positions match TRBD2. In germline, CDR1 is SGHRS, CDR2 YFSETQ. J was trimmed by 5 bases and V by 0 bases; bases with no gene match: 4. The CDR3 covers 15 residues. The CDR3 spells CASSLGTSLNNEQFF. The CDR3 nucleotides read TGCGCCAGCAGCTTGGGGACTAGCCTGAACAATGAGCAGTTCTTC.

The CDR3 coding sequence is TGTGCCATCAGACCACAGGTCTTGAACACTGAAGCTTTCTTT. It translates to CAIRPQVLNTEAFF. This sequence joins TRBV10-3 and TRBJ1-1, with a weak D call TRBD1 (5 bases). Per the germline V gene, CDR1 is ENHRY and CDR2 is SYGVKD. The CDR3 totals 14 residues. V lost 6 bases and J lost 0, with 11 bases in between.

This clonotype was observed a handful of times. CDR3 sequence: CATSVPGRGEQYF. CDR3 sequence (DNA): TGTGCCACCAGTGTTCCAGGGCGGGGTGAGCAGTACTTC. The J gene is TRBJ2-7, the V gene TRBV24-1; D is perhaps TRBD2 (6 bases). CDR1 and CDR2 (germline): KGHDR, SFDVKD. Trimming removed 5 bases at V and 7 bases at J, with 14 bases between. The CDR3 consists of 13 residues.

This chain links TRBV4-3 with TRBJ2-5, with 7 bases matching TRBD2. This CDR3 comprises 16 residues. In germline, CDR1 is LGHNA, CDR2 YSLEER. J lost 5 bases, V lost 1 base, and 10 bases had no gene match. The CDR3 protein is CASSQGRPVGGETQYF. CDR3 DNA sequence: TGCGCCAGCAGCCAAGGTCGGCCCGTCGGGGGGGAGACCCAGTACTTC.

The rearrangement uses TRBV6-2 or TRBV6-3 and TRBJ1-2, with D unresolved. Germline V CDR1 and CDR2: MNHEY, SVGEGT. This CDR3 contains 15 residues. Trimming removed 2 bases at V and 0 bases at J, with 10 bases between. CDR3 DNA: TGTGCCAGCAGTTACGCGGGATTTTCTAACTATGGCTACACCTTC. Protein: CASSYAGFSNYGYTF.

The chain links TRBV12-3 or TRBV12-4 to TRBJ2-7, with D possibly matching TRBD2 (6 bases). V gave up 8 bases and J gave up 3 bases, with 20 bases separating them. This CDR3 spans 15 amino acids. CDR3 nucleotides: TGTGCCAGCTCCGAACGGGGGACGGGGGACTACGAGCAGTACTTC. It translates to CASSERGTGDYEQYF.

The chain joins TRBV4-3 to TRBJ2-1; a possible D gene is TRBD2 (6 bases). The CDR3 consists of 15 residues. Looked up from germline, CDR1 is LGHNA and CDR2 is YSLEER. Trimming shortened V by 4 bases and J by 6 bases, and 16 bases separated the two germline ends. The CDR3 sequence: CASSRRGGLGNEQFF. CDR3 bases: TGCGCCAGCAGCCGGCGGGGCGGACTGGGCAATGAGCAGTTCTTC.

The chain uses TRBV5-6 and TRBJ2-1, with a weak D call TRBD2 (5 bases). Germline V CDR1 and CDR2: SGHDT, YYEEEE. Trimming removed 0 bases at V and 1 base at J, with 14 bases between. The CDR3 consists of 17 residues. CDR3 amino acids: CASSLGELRLSYNEQFF. CDR3 DNA sequence: TGTGCCAGCAGCTTGGGGGAGCTGAGGCTGTCCTACAATGAGCAGTTCTTC.

V is TRBV4-3 and J is TRBJ2-6; D is ambiguous. The length of the CDR3 is 16 residues. V was clipped by 1 base and J by 0 bases, with 7 bases between them. The germline CDR1 and CDR2 sequences are LGHNA and YSLEER. The CDR3 DNA is TGCGCCAGCAGCCAAGGCAAACGCTCTGGGGCCAACGTCCTGACTTTC. Protein product: CASSQGKRSGANVLTF.

This clonotype was recorded at least ten times. The chain couples TRBV25-1 to TRBJ2-6, with TRBD1 matching over 9 bases. The germline gives CDR1 MGHDK, CDR2 SYGVNS. Trimming took 6 bases from V and 1 from J; bases not matched to a gene: 7. The CDR3 totals 17 residues. The DNA for the CDR3 is TGTGCCAGCAGGGACAGGGGCCCTGAGTCTGGGGCCAACGTCCTGACTTTC. Translated, it gives CASRDRGPESGANVLTF.

The chain is built from TRBV27 and TRBJ2-6; TRBD1 is a possible D gene (6 bases). The germline V and J ends were trimmed by 5 bases and 4 bases, with 18 bases remaining between them. The V gene's germline CDR1 is MNHEY and CDR2 SMNVEV (reference sequence). The CDR3 is made up of 17 amino acids. The CDR3 region has the DNA TGTGCCAGCAGTACTCGGGACACAGGCCGCGGGGCCAACGTCCTGACTTTC. This gives the protein CASSTRDTGRGANVLTF.

This clonotype was recorded only once. The chain uses TRBV29-1 and TRBJ2-7; 9 nucleotides align to TRBD1. The V gene end was trimmed by 0 bases and the J gene end by 5 bases; junction bases not matched to a gene: 5. There are 14 residues in the CDR3. Germline V gene lookup returns CDR1 SQVTM and CDR2 ANQGSEA. CDR3 coding DNA: TGCAGCGTTGAAGATCGGGGACAGGGTGACGAGCAGTACTTC. Protein product: CSVEDRGQGDEQYF.

The chain couples TRBV28 to TRBJ2-3, with 13 bases matching TRBD2. This CDR3 is built from 16 residues. Germline V gene sequence: CDR1 MDHEN, CDR2 SYDVKM. The junction had 5 bases not matched to a gene; V was cut back by 4 bases and J by 4 bases. DNA for the CDR3: TGTGCCAGCAGTTCAACACTAGCGGGAGGGTCAGATACGCAGTATTTT. Residues: CASSSTLAGGSDTQYF.

The V and J genes are TRBV20-1 and TRBJ1-6; 8 bases match TRBD1. The CDR3 spans 15 residues. Germline values: CDR1 DFQATT, CDR2 SNEGSKA (reference sequence). Germline trimming cut 2 bases from V and 7 bases from J; bases unmatched to any gene: 7. CDR3 sequence: CSARFDRGQNSPLHF. CDR3 DNA: TGCAGTGCTAGATTCGACAGGGGCCAAAATTCACCCCTCCACTTT.

This clonotype appeared a single time. The J gene is TRBJ2-1, the V gene TRBV7-3; 8 positions match TRBD2. The CDR3 has 14 amino acids. Looked up from germline, CDR1 is SGHTA and CDR2 is FQGTGA. V was pared by 8 bases and J by 6 bases, with 9 bases of the junction left unmatched. The CDR3 protein is CASAPSGRGNEQFF. CDR3 DNA: TGTGCCAGCGCACCCAGCGGGAGAGGCAATGAGCAGTTCTTC.

The chain has TRBV27 and TRBJ2-3; D is perhaps TRBD1 or TRBD2 (5 bases each). V was trimmed by 5 bases and J by 9 bases, leaving 15 bases between them. This CDR3 comprises 13 residues. From germline, CDR1 is MNHEY and CDR2 SMNVEV (reference sequence). CDR3 in amino acids: CASSDHGDRTQYF. The DNA of the CDR3 is TGTGCCAGCAGTGATCACGGGGACCGCACGCAGTATTTT.

This clonotype was counted only a few times. The chain combines TRBV3-1 with TRBJ1-2; TRBD1 is a possible D gene (6 bases). The V end was cut by 2 bases, the J end by 7 bases, with 14 bases between. From germline, CDR1 is LGHDT and CDR2 YNNKEL (reference sequence). The CDR3 length is 14 residues. In DNA form, the CDR3 reads TGTGCCAGCAGCCAAAAGGGTCCCAGGGGTGGCTACACCTTC. Amino acids: CASSQKGPRGGYTF.

The chain employs TRBV5-1 and TRBJ2-5, with 10 bases fitting TRBD1. The J call could be wrong; TRBJ2-7 is a better fit for the DNA end. Per germline, CDR1 SGHRS and CDR2 YFSETQ. The CDR3 loop spans 17 amino acids. The CDR3 DNA reads TGCGCCAGCAGACCAATAGGGGAAGGGACAGGGGACTACGAGCAGTACTTC. It encodes CASRPIGEGTGDYEQYF.

This clonotype has ten or more counts. The chain combines TRBV6-5 with TRBJ1-1; D uncertain. Germline V gene sequence: CDR1 MNHEY, CDR2 SVGAGI. The CDR3 extends over 13 amino acids. V lost 6 bases and J 3 bases, leaving 11 bases between the germline ends. CDR3 nucleotides: TGTGCCAGCAGGACGACCTGGGACACTGAAGCTTTCTTT. It is translated as CASRTTWDTEAFF.